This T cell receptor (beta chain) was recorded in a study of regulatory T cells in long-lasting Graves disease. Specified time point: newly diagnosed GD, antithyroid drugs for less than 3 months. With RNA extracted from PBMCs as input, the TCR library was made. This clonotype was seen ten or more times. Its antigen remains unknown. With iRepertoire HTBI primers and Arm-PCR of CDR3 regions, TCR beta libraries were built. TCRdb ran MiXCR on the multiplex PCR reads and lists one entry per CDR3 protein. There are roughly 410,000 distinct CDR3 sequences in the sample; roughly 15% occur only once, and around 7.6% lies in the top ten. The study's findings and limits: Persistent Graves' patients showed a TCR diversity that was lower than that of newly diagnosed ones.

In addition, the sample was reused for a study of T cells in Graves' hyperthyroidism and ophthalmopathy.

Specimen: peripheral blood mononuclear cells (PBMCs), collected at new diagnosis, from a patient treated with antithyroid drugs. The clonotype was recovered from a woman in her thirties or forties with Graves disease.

The CDR3 DNA reads as TGTGCCAGCAGTTTATTGCCAGGCACAGATACGCAGTATTTT. This gives the protein CASSLLPGTDTQYF. The chain uses TRBV28 and TRBJ2-3; D is uncertain. The CDR3 spans 14 residues. The V and J ends lost 1 base and 1 base respectively, with 6 bases between them. Germline V lookup: CDR1 MDHEN, CDR2 SYDVKM.